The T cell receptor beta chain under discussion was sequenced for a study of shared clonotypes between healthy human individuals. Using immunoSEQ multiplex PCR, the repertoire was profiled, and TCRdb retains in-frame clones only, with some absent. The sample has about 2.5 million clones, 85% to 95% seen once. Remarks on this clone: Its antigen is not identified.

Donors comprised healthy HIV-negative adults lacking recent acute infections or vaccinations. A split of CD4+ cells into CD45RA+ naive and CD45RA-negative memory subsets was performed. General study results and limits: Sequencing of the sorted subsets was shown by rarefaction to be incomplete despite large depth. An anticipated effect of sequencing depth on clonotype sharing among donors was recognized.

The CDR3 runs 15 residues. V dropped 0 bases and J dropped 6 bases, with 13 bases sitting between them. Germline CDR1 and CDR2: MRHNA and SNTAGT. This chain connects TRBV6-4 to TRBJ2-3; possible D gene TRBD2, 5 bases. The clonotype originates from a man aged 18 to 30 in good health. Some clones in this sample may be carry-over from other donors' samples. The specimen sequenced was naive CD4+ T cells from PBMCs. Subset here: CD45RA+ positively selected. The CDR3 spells CASSDSGRKSDTQYF. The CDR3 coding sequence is TGTGCCAGCAGTGACTCGGGGAGAAAGTCTGATACGCAGTATTTT.